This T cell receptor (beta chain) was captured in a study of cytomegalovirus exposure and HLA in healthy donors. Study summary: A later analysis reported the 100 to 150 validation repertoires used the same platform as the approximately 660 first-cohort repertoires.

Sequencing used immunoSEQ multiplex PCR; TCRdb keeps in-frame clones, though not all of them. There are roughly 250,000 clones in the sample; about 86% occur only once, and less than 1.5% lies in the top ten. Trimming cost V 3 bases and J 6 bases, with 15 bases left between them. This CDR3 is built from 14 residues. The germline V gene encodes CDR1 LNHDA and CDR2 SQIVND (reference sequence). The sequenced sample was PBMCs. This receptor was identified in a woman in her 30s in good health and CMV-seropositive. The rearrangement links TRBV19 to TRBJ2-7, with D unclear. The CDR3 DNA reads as TGTGCCAGTAGTATCTCCTGGCAACTACGCGAGCAGTACTTC. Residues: CASSISWQLREQYF. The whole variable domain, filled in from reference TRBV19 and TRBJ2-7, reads DGGITQSPKYLFRKEGQNVTLSCEQNLNHDAMYWYRQDPGQGLRLIYYSQIVNDFQKGDIAEGYSVSREKKESFPLTVTSAQKNPTAFYLCASSISWQLREQYFGPGTRLTVT.